Following are 5 T cell receptor beta chains from one sample sequenced in a study of T cells in Graves' hyperthyroidism and ophthalmopathy. Amplified TCR beta CDR3 regions derived from RNA transcripts. Using the HTBI primer set, a first-round RT-PCR was run on the TCR CDR3. TCRdb re-derived calls from the multiplex PCR reads in MiXCR, one entry per CDR3 protein. The sample lists around 290,000 distinct CDR3 sequences, approximately 14% seen once, with approximately 7.9% in the top ten. The sequenced sample consisted of blood. The source of these receptors is a woman between 40 and 50 years old with Graves' hyperthyroidism.

The sample holds many counts of this clonotype. Possible read error: a much larger clone is one base away. The chain uses TRBV20-1 and TRBJ1-2; 7 bases fit TRBD1. Germline lookup yields CDR1 DFQATT and CDR2 SNEGSKA (reference sequence). The CDR3 has 13 residues. The V gene end was trimmed by 8 bases and the J gene end by 4 bases; junction bases not matched to a gene: 10. As DNA, the CDR3 is TGCAGTACTAAGCCGGGACAGCTCTATGGCTACACCTTC. Its protein product is CSTKPGQLYGYTF.

This clonotype has a count of ten or more. The rearrangement joins TRBV12-3 or TRBV12-4 to TRBJ1-1; D gene unclear. This CDR3 is built from 13 residues. Trimming left V 0 bases short and J 3 bases short, with 5 bases between. The CDR3 bases are TGTGCCAGCAGTTTAGCGGGTGACACTGAAGCTTTCTTT. Its protein product is CASSLAGDTEAFF.

This clonotype was seen at least ten times. This chain connects TRBV7-2 to TRBJ1-1, with 9 nucleotides matching TRBD1. Trimming cost V 1 base and J 3 bases; bases outside gene matches: 3. The CDR3 contains 15 residues. Per germline, CDR1 SGHTA and CDR2 FQGNSA. The CDR3, as DNA: TGTGCCAGCAGCTTAGGAGGACAGGGGTACACTGAAGCTTTCTTT. Translated: CASSLGGQGYTEAFF.

The chain is built from TRBV5-1 and TRBJ2-7, with D perhaps being TRBD1 or TRBD2 (5 bases each). CDR1 is SGHRS, CDR2 YFSETQ, per germline. The length of the CDR3 is 13 residues. V was cut by 3 bases and J by 4 bases, with 11 bases left in between. DNA for the CDR3: TGCGCCAGCAGCTCCACTAGGACATACGAGCAGTACTTC. Amino acids: CASSSTRTYEQYF.

This clonotype has a count of ten or more. The chain links TRBV5-1 to TRBJ1-1; unclear D gene. The germline gives CDR1 SGHRS, CDR2 YFSETQ. The CDR3 length is 15 residues. V lost 5 bases and J 1 base, leaving 15 bases between the germline ends. In nucleotides, the CDR3 is TGCGCCAGCAGAAAGTTCATGACGGAGAACACTGAAGCTTTCTTT. Translation gives CASRKFMTENTEAFF.